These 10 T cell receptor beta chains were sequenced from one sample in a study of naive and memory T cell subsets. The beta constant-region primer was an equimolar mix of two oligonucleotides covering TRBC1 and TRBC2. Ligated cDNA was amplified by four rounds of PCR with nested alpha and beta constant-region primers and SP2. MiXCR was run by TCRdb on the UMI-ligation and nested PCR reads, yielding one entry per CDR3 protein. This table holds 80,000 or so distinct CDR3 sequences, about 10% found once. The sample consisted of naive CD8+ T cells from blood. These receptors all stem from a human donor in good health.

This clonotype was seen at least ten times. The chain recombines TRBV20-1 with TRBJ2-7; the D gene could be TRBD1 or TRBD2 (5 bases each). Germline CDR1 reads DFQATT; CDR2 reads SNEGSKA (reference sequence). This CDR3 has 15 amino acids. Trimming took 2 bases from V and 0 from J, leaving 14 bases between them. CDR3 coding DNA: TGCAGTGCTAGATGGGACGAACGGAGCTCCTACGAGCAGTACTTC. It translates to CSARWDERSSYEQYF.

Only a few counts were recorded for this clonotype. CDR3 region: CSADPSGHTYEQYF. The CDR3 nucleotides are TGCAGTGCTGATCCTAGCGGTCACACCTACGAGCAGTACTTC. The chain links TRBV20-1 to TRBJ2-7; TRBD2 aligns across 7 bases. Trimming cost V 5 bases and J 2 bases; bases outside gene matches: 9. Per germline, CDR1 DFQATT and CDR2 SNEGSKA (reference sequence). CDR3 length equals 14 residues.

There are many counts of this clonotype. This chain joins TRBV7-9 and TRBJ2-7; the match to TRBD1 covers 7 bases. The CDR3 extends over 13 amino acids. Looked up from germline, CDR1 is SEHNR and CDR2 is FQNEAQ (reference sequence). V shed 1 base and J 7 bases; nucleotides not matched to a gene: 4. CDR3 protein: CASSLGPGGEQYF. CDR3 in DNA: TGTGCCAGCAGCTTAGGTCCAGGGGGAGAGCAGTACTTC.

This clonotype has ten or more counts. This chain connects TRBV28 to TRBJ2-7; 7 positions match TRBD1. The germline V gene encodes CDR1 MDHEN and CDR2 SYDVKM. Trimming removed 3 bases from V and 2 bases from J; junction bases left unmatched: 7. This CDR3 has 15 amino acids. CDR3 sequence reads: CASSFPGQLPYEQYF. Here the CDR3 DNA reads TGTGCCAGCAGTTTCCCGGGACAGCTCCCCTACGAGCAGTACTTC.

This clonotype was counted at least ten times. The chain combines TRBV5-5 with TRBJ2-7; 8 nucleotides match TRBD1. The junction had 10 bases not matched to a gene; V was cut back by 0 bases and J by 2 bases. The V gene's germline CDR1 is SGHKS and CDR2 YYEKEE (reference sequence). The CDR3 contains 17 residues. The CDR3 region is CASSLESWRTGTYEQYF. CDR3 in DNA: TGTGCCAGCAGCTTGGAGTCGTGGCGGACAGGGACCTACGAGCAGTACTTC.

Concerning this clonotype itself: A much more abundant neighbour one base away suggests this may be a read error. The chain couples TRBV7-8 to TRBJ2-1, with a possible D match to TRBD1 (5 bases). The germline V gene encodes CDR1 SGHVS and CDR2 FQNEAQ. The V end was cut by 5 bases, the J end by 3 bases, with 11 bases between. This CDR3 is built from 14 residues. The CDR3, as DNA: TGTGCCAGCAGCCAGTCAGGGTGCTACAATGAGCAGTTCTTC. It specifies CASSQSGCYNEQFF.

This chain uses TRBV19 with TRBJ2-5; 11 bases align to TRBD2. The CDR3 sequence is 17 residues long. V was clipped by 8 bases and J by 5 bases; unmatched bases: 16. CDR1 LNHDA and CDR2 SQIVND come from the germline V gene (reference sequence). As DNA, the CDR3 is TGTGCCAGTCGGGACAGGCTGACTAGCGGGAAGACGGAGACCCAGTACTTC. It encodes CASRDRLTSGKTETQYF.

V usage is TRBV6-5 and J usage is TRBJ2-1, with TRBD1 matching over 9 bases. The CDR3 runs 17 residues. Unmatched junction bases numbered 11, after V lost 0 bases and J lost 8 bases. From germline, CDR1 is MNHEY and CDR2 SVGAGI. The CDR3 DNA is TGTGCCAGCAGTTACTCGATAGGCGGGACAGGGCTGTATGAGCAGTTCTTC. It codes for CASSYSIGGTGLYEQFF.

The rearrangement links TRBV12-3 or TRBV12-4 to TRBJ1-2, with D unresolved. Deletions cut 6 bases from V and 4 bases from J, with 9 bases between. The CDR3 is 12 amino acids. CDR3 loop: CASSQPPYGYTF. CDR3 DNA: TGTGCCAGCAGCCAACCCCCCTATGGCTACACCTTC.

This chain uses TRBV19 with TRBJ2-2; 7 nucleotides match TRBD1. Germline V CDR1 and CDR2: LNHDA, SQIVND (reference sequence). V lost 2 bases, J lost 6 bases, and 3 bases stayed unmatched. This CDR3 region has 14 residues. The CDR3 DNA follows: TGTGCCAGTAGTATAAGGGGGCGCCCCGGGGAGCTGTTTTTT. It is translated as CASSIRGRPGELFF.